The 20 T cell receptor beta chains presented below share a single source sample, sequenced in a study of blood T cells in healthy people across ages (dated by TCRdb to the mid-2010s). Libraries came from 5' RACE. These reads were obtained on an Illumina HiSeq 2500. The second PCR ran for roughly 7 to 12 cycles and used a J-beta primer mix along with a sample-barcoded 5' primer. TCRdb passed the public sequencing reads through fastp at Q25 and MiXCR, retaining productive beta sequences. When rows share a CDR3 protein, they turn into one entry using the most common DNA and genes. The sample table lists 1 million or so distinct CDR3 sequences, around 43% of them with a count of one. The ten largest make up approximately 20% of the sample. The sample consisted of blood. Receptor source: a woman aged 60-75 years in good health.

This clonotype has more than one count but fewer than ten. The chain employs TRBV27 and TRBJ2-3, with D tentatively TRBD1 (5 bases). This CDR3 region has 14 residues. V lost 5 bases, J lost 0 bases, and 9 bases lay in between. The V gene's germline CDR1 is MNHEY and CDR2 SMNVEV (reference sequence). CDR3 residues: CASSPRQSTDTQYF. In DNA form, the CDR3 reads TGTGCCAGCAGTCCCCGACAGAGCACAGATACGCAGTATTTT.

V is TRBV2 and J is TRBJ2-3; a possible D gene is TRBD2 (6 bases). Germline V gene lookup returns CDR1 SNHLY and CDR2 FYNNEI. Trimming stripped 7 bases from V and 4 bases from J, with 15 bases between. The CDR3 is 14 amino acids. The CDR3 bases are TGTGCCAGCATTCGGGGGAAGAGCGCAGATACGCAGTATTTT. This encodes CASIRGKSADTQYF.

The gene calls are TRBV7-9 and TRBJ2-5; possibly TRBD2 for D (7 bases). The J call may be faulty, since TRBJ2-7 better matches the DNA end. The CDR3 spans 15 residues. CDR1 and CDR2 from the germline V gene are SEHNR and FQNEAQ (reference sequence). This CDR3 reads CASSLVGGDIYEQYF. The CDR3 DNA follows: TGTGCCAGCAGCTTAGTGGGAGGGGACATCTACGAGCAGTACTTC.

This chain links TRBV7-9 with TRBJ1-5; possible D gene TRBD1, 6 bases. V lost 5 bases and J lost 6, with 14 bases in between. CDR1 is SEHNR, CDR2 FQNEAQ, per germline (reference sequence). The CDR3 is 14 amino acids. CDR3: CASSPVQGSQPQHF. CDR3 DNA: TGTGCCAGCAGCCCAGTACAGGGCAGTCAGCCCCAGCATTTT.

V usage is TRBV3-1 and J usage is TRBJ2-2; 8 nucleotides align to TRBD1. The CDR3 contains 15 residues. With V trimmed by 4 bases and J by 5 bases, 6 bases remained unmatched. Germline V gene data show CDR1 as LGHDT and CDR2 as YNNKEL (reference sequence). For the CDR3, the DNA is TGTGCCAGCAGCCGACAGGGGTTCCTAACCGGGGAGCTGTTTTTT. Residues: CASSRQGFLTGELFF.

The rearrangement joins TRBV6-1 to TRBJ1-1, with D perhaps matching TRBD1 (5 bases). Looked up from germline, CDR1 is MNHNS and CDR2 is SASEGT. V shed 9 bases and J shed 10 bases, with 42 bases lying between them. The CDR3 totals 20 residues. Written as DNA, the CDR3 is TGTGCCAGTCGGACGCAGGGAGATTGGGCCCGTTTGCCCCGATCAGAGGGAGCTTTCTTT. Its translation: CASRTQGDWARLPRSEGAFF.

This clonotype was observed a few times. The rearrangement uses TRBV5-6 and TRBJ2-3; D unresolved. In germline, CDR1 is SGHDT, CDR2 YYEEEE. V was trimmed by 3 bases and J by 4 bases, leaving 6 bases between them. This CDR3 has 12 amino acids. The CDR3, as DNA: TGTGCCAGCAGCTCAAATCCAGATACGCAGTATTTT. It codes for CASSSNPDTQYF. Complete variable domain (other parts from reference TRBV5-6 and TRBJ2-3): DAGVTQSPTHLIKTRGQQVTLRCSPKSGHDTVSWYQQALGQGPQFIFQYYEEEERQRGNFPDRFSGHQFPNYSSELNVNALLLGDSALYLCASSSNPDTQYFGPGTRLTVL.

The chain joins TRBV5-1 to TRBJ2-7; D possibly matches TRBD1 or TRBD2 (5 bases each). Deletions cut 2 bases from V and 5 bases from J, with 14 bases between. This CDR3 is 14 amino acids long. CDR1 SGHRS and CDR2 YFSETQ come from the germline V gene. The CDR3 DNA sequence: TGCGCCAGCAGCTTCCCTGGGACCCCCAACGAGCAGTACTTC. It translates to CASSFPGTPNEQYF.

The chain couples TRBV20-1 to TRBJ2-7, with TRBD2 matching 9 bases. The CDR3 is 13 amino acids. Germline lookup yields CDR1 DFQATT and CDR2 SNEGSKA (reference sequence). With V trimmed by 5 bases and J by 1 base, 3 bases remained unmatched. CDR3 in amino acids: CSAETSGSYEQYF. The CDR3 DNA sequence: TGCAGTGCTGAAACTAGCGGGTCCTACGAGCAGTACTTC.

This clonotype was observed a few times. This chain links TRBV7-9 with TRBJ2-1; 7 bases line up with TRBD2. J gave up 5 bases and V 5 bases, and 6 bases lay outside the gene matches. This CDR3 comprises 14 residues. Looked up from germline, CDR1 is SEHNR and CDR2 is FQNEAQ (reference sequence). The chain's CDR3 is CASSKRETHNEQFF. The CDR3 bases are TGTGCCAGCAGCAAGCGGGAAACGCACAATGAGCAGTTCTTC.

The V gene is TRBV6-1, the J gene TRBJ2-5; 14 bases map to TRBD2. V shed 5 bases, J shed 11 bases, and the junction held 22 bases outside the gene matches. CDR3 length: 19 residues. Germline V gives CDR1 MNHNS, CDR2 SASEGT. DNA for the CDR3: TGTGCCAGCAGTCGACGGACGGGGACTAGCGGGAGAGGGCGCGATGAGCAGTACTTC. It is translated as CASSRRTGTSGRGRDEQYF.

There are a few counts of this clonotype. This chain links TRBV2 with TRBJ1-5; no definite D call. From germline, CDR1 is SNHLY and CDR2 FYNNEI. V lost 7 bases, J lost 0 bases, and 10 bases lay in between. This CDR3 is built from 14 residues. For the CDR3, the DNA is TGTGCCAGCAAAGACGGCTATAGCAATCAGCCCCAGCATTTT. It translates to CASKDGYSNQPQHF.

The chain uses TRBV7-8 and TRBJ1-3; tentative D call: TRBD1 (5 bases). Germline V gene lookup returns CDR1 SGHVS and CDR2 FQNEAQ. The CDR3 is 14 residues long. V was cut by 0 bases and J by 8 bases, with 11 bases left in between. The CDR3: CASSLAWKTDTIYF. CDR3 bases: TGTGCCAGCAGCTTAGCATGGAAGACAGACACCATATATTTT.

This clonotype was picked up many times. V and J are TRBV11-2 and TRBJ2-3, with 12 nucleotides matching TRBD2. The CDR3 has 16 amino acids. The V gene end was trimmed by 4 bases and the J gene end by 4 bases; junction bases not matched to a gene: 6. From germline, CDR1 is SGHAT and CDR2 FQNNGV. The CDR3 region has the DNA TGTGCCAGCAGCTCTCGGGGACTAGCGGGCGCAGATACGCAGTATTTT. This encodes CASSSRGLAGADTQYF.

The chain links TRBV11-2 to TRBJ2-3; D call uncertain. There are 15 residues in the CDR3. Trimming cost V 5 bases and J 2 bases, with 14 bases left between them. Germline V gives CDR1 SGHAT, CDR2 FQNNGV. The CDR3 DNA reads as TGTGCCAGCAGCCCGCCCGACTTGTACACAGATACGCAGTATTTT. Encoded protein: CASSPPDLYTDTQYF.

The V gene is TRBV18, the J gene TRBJ2-3, with 8 bases matching TRBD1. The CDR3 runs 15 residues. In germline, CDR1 is KGHSH, CDR2 LQKENI. V shed 5 bases, J shed 2 bases, and the junction held 6 bases outside the gene matches. CDR3 nucleotides: TGTGCCAGCTCATCAACAGGGGGAATCACAGATACGCAGTATTTT. Translation: CASSSTGGITDTQYF.

In this sample, this clonotype turned up a few times. The chain links TRBV12-3 or TRBV12-4 to TRBJ1-5; TRBD1 might be the D (5 bases). This CDR3 is built from 14 residues. V was trimmed by 7 bases and J by 6 bases, leaving 16 bases between them. The CDR3 loop is CASTMEGNRQPQHF. The DNA for the CDR3 is TGTGCCAGCACCATGGAGGGGAATCGTCAGCCCCAGCATTTT.

The chain links TRBV11-2 to TRBJ1-2; a weak D match, TRBD1 (5 bases). Germline CDR1 and CDR2: SGHAT and FQNNGV. This CDR3 has 13 amino acids. The V and J ends lost 2 bases and 4 bases respectively, with 8 bases between them. The chain's CDR3 is CASSLYGTYGYTF. In nucleotides, the CDR3 is TGTGCCAGCAGCTTATATGGGACCTATGGCTACACCTTC. Based on the CDR3 plus reference TRBV11-2 and TRBJ1-2, the full variable domain is EAGVAQSPRYKIIEKRQSVAFWCNPISGHATLYWYQQILGQGPKLLIQFQNNGVVDDSQLPKDRFSAERLKGVDSTLKIQPAKLEDSAVYLCASSLYGTYGYTFGSGTRLTVV.

V is TRBV2 and J is TRBJ2-1, with 11 bases aligning to TRBD2. Unmatched junction bases numbered 6, after V lost 7 bases and J lost 4 bases. The CDR3 contains 15 residues. CDR1 is SNHLY and CDR2 is FYNNEI in the germline V gene. CDR3 in amino acids: CASIAGGDTYNEQFF. The CDR3 DNA reads TGTGCCAGCATAGCGGGAGGGGATACTTACAATGAGCAGTTCTTC.

CDR3: CASSQDEPYEQYF. CDR3 sequence (DNA): TGTGCCAGCAGCCAAGATGAGCCCTACGAGCAGTACTTC. The chain is built from TRBV9 and TRBJ2-4; no clear D. The end of the DNA aligns better with TRBJ2-7, so the J call may be wrong. From germline, CDR1 is SGDLS and CDR2 YYNGEE. The CDR3 covers 13 residues.